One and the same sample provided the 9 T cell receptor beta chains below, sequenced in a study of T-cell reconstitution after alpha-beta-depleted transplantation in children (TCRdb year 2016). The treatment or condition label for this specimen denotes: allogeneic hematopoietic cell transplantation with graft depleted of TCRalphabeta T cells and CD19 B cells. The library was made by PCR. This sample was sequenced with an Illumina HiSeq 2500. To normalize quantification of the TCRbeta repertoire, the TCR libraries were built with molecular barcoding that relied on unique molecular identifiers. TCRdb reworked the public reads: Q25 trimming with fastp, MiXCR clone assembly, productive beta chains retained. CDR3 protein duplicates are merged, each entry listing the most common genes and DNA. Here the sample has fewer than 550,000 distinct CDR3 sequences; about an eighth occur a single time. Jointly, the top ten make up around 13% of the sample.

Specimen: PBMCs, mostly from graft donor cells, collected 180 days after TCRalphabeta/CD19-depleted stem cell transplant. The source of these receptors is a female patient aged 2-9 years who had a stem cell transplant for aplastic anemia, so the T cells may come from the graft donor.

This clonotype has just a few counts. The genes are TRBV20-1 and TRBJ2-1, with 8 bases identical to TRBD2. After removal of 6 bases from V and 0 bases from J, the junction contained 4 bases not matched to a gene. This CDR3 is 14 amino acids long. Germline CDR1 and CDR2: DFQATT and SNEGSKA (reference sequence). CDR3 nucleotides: TGCAGTGCCCTCACTAGCGGCTCCTACAATGAGCAGTTCTTC. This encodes CSALTSGSYNEQFF.

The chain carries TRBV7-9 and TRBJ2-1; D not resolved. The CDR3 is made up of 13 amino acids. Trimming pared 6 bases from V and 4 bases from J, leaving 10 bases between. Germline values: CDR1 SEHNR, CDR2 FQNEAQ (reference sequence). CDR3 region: CASSNDPYNEQFF. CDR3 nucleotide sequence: TGTGCCAGCAGTAATGACCCATACAATGAGCAGTTCTTC. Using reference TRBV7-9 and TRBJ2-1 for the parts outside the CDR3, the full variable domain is DTGVSQNPRHKITKRGQNVTFRCDPISEHNRLYWYRQTLGQGPEFLTYFQNEAQLEKSRLLSDRFSAERPKGSFSTLEIQRTEQGDSAMYLCASSNDPYNEQFFGPGTRLTVL.

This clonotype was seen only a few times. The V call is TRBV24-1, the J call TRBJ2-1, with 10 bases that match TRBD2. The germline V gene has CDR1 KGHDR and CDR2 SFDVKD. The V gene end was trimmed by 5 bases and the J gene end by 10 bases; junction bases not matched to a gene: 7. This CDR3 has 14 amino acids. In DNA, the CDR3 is TGTGCCACCAGTGGGGCTAGCGGGAGTGGAGAGCAGTTCTTC. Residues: CATSGASGSGEQFF.

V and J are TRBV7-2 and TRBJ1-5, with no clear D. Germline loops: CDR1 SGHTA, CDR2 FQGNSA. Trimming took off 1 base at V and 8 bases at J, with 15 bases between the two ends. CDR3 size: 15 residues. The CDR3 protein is CASSLDYAEVEPQHF. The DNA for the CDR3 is TGTGCCAGCAGCTTAGATTATGCGGAGGTCGAGCCCCAGCATTTT.

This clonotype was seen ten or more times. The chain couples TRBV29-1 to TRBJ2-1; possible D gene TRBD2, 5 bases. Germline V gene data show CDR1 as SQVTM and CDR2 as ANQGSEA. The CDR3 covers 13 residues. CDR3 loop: CSTSRSSYNEQFF. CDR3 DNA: TGCAGTACTAGTCGGAGCTCCTACAATGAGCAGTTCTTC.

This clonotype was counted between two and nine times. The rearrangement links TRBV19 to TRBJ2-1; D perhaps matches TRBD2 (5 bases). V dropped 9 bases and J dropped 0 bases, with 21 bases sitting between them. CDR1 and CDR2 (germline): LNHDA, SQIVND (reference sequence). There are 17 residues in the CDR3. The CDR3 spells CASKKGPSGTSYNEQFF. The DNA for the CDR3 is TGTGCCAGCAAGAAAGGCCCCAGCGGAACCTCCTACAATGAGCAGTTCTTC.

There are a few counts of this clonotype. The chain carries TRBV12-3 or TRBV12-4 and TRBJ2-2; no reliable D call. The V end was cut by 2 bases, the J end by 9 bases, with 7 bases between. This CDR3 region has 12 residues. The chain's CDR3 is CASSLLARELFF. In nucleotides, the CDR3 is TGTGCCAGCAGTTTATTAGCCCGGGAGCTGTTTTTT.

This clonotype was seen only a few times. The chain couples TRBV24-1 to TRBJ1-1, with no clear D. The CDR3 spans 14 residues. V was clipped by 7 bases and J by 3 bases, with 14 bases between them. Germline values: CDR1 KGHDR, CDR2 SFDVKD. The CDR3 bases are TGTGCCACCAGGGGAGCCGCATGGGACACTGAAGCTTTCTTT. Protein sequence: CATRGAAWDTEAFF.

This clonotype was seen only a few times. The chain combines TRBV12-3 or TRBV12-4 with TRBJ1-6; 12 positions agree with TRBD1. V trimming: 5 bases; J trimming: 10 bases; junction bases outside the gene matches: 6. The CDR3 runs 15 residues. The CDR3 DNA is TGTGCCAGCAGTACTACCGGGACAGGGGGCTCACCCCTCCACTTT. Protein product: CASSTTGTGGSPLHF.